This T cell receptor beta chain was sequenced for a study of blood T cells in healthy people across ages. Study-wide points: CMV status of donors was unknown, possibly confounding expanded clonotype changes.

CDR3 length: 15 residues. Germline V gene data show CDR1 as SGHRS and CDR2 as YFSETQ. The V segment lost 6 bases and the J segment 0 bases; nucleotides outside the gene matches: 8. Primed by a sample-barcoded 5' primer and a J-beta primer mix, a second PCR proceeded for about 6 to 12 cycles. Each TCR beta cDNA got a 12-nucleotide random molecular identifier. One entry per CDR3 protein results from TCRdb running MiXCR on the 5' RACE reads. This sample has roughly 1,500,000 distinct CDR3 sequences, with about 32% found just once. In this sample, this clonotype turned up a few times. Its antigen is as yet unknown.

Sequencing was carried out using blood. The rearrangement joins TRBV5-1 to TRBJ1-1; 7 nucleotides align to TRBD1. The clonotype was recovered from a woman aged 25 to 39 in good health. CDR3 amino acids: CASTPRGQMNTEAFF. CDR3 in DNA: TGCGCCAGCACCCCGAGGGGACAGATGAACACTGAAGCTTTCTTT.